This T cell receptor (beta chain) is drawn from a study of T-cell memory formation after mild COVID-19. Each CDR3 protein is one row after TCRdb ran MiXCR on the 5' RACE reads. The table has 300,000 to 400,000 distinct CDR3 sequences, around 15% seen once. The CDR3 contains 14 residues. V dropped 5 bases and J dropped 1 base, with 12 bases sitting between them. Germline loops: CDR1 SGHAT, CDR2 FQNNGV. The chain recombines TRBV11-2 with TRBJ2-7; a possible D gene is TRBD2 (5 bases). The sample comprised PBMCs or a T cell subset sorted from them (not recorded which). The receptor was derived from a man aged 18 to 30 who had mild COVID-19 (a few samples of this study predate the infection). Cell type and time point are not known. The CDR3 coding sequence is TGTGCCAGCAGCACCCTACTAGTTTCCTACGAGCAGTACGTC. This sequence encodes CASSTLLVSYEQYV.